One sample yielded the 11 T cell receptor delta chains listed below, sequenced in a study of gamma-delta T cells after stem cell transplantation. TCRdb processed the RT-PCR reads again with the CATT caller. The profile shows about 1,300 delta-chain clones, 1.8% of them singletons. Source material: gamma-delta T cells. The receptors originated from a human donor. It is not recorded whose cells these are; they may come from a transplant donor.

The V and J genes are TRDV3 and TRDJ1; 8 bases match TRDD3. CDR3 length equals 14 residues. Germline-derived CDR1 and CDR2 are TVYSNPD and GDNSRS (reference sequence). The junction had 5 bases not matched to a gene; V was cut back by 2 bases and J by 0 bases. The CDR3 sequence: CAFGWGRNTDKLIF. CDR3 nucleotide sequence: TGTGCCTTTGGCTGGGGGAGAAACACCGATAAACTCATCTTT.

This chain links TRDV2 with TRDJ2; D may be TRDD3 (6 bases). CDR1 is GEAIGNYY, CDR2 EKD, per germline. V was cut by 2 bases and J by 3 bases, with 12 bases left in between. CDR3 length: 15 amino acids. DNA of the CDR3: TGTGCCTGTGACAGGCTTGGGGGCCTGACAGCACAACTCTTCTTT. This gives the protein CACDRLGGLTAQLFF.

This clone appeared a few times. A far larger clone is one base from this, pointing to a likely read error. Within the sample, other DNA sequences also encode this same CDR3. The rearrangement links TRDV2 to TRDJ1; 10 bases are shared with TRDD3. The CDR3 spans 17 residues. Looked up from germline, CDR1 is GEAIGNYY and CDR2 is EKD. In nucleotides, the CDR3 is TGTGCCTGCGACACTTTACTGGGGGATCCTCACACCGATAAACTCATCTTT. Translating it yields CACDTLLGDPHTDKLIF.

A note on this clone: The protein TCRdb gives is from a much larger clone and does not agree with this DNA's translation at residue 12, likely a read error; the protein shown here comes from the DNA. The CDR3 loop is CACDTVLGRQQDDKLIF. The CDR3 nucleotides are TGTGCCTGTGACACCGTACTGGGGCGACAACAAGACGATAAACTCATCTTT. V and J are TRDV2 and TRDJ1; 7 bases align to TRDD3. The CDR3 length is 17 residues. The germline CDR1 and CDR2 sequences are GEAIGNYY and EKD. V was clipped by 0 bases and J by 4 bases; unmatched bases: 13.

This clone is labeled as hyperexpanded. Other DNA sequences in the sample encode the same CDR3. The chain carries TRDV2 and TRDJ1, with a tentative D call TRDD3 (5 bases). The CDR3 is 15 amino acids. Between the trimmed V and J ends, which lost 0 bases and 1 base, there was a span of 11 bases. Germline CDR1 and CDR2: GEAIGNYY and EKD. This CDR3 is CACDTVGTLTDKLIF. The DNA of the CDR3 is TGTGCCTGTGACACCGTGGGGACCCTCACCGATAAACTCATCTTT.

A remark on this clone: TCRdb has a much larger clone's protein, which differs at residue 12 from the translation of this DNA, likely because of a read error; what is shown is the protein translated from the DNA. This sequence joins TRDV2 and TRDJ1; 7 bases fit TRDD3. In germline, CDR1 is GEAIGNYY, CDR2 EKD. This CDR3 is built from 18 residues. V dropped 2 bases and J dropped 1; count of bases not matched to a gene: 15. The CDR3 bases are TGTGCCTGTGACAGTGTACTGGGGTCCCGCCCGTGCACCGATAAACTCATCTTT. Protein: CACDSVLGSRPCTDKLIF.

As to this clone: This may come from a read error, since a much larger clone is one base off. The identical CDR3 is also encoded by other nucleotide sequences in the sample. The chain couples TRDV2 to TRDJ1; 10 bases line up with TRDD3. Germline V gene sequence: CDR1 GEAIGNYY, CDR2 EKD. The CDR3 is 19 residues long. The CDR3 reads CACDGVTGGFKFRTDKLIF. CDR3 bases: TGCGCCTGTGACGGAGTAACTGGGGGATTCAAGTTTCGCACCGATAAACTCATCTTT.

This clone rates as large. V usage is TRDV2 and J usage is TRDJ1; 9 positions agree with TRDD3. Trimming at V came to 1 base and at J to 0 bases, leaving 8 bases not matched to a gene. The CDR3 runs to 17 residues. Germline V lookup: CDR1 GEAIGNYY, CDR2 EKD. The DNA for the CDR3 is TGTGCCTGTGACACTCTTGACTGGGGGACCTACACCGATAAACTCATCTTT. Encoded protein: CACDTLDWGTYTDKLIF.

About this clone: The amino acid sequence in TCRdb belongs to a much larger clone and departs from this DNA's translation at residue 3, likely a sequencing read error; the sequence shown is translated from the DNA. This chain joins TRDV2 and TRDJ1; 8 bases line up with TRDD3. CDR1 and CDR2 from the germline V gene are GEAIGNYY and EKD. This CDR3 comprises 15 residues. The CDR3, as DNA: TGTGCCCGTGACAAACTGGGGGTGTACACCGATAAACTCATCTTT. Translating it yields CARDKLGVYTDKLIF.

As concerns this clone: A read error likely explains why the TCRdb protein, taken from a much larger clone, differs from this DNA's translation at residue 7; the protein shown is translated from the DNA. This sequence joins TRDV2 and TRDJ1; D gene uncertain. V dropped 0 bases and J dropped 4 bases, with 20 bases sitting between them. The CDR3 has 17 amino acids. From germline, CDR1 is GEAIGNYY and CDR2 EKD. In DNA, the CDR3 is TGTGCCTGTGACACCGTACAGGGGCGACAACAAAACGATAAACTCATCTTT. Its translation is CACDTVQGRQQNDKLIF.

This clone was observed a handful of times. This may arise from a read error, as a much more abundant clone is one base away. The CDR3 spells CACDLLGDTGADKLIF. In nucleotides, the CDR3 is TGTGCCTGTGACCTACTAGGGGATACGGGGGCCGATAAACTCATCTTT. The J gene is TRDJ1, the V gene TRDV2; 9 bases agree with TRDD3. V dropped 3 bases and J dropped 3; count of bases not matched to a gene: 10. CDR1 is GEAIGNYY and CDR2 is EKD in the germline V gene. The CDR3 has 16 residues.